This T cell receptor (beta chain) is drawn from a study of cytomegalovirus exposure and HLA in healthy donors. Study-wide background: As an earlier analysis found, roughly 180 million T cells yielded over 95 million unique TCR beta sequences.

PCR was performed using 60 Vbeta and 13 Jbeta primers. Profiled with immunoSEQ multiplex PCR; TCRdb holds only in-frame clones, not every one. The sample includes around 140,000 clones. CDR3 length: 15 amino acids. CDR1 is SGHNT and CDR2 is YENEEA in the germline V gene. The clonotype comes from a woman between 40 and 50 years old in good health and CMV-seronegative. V is TRBV11-3 and J is TRBJ2-5; TRBD1 agrees at 9 bases. The J call may be wrong; the DNA end is better matched by TRBJ2-7. The specimen sequenced was PBMCs. In DNA form, the CDR3 reads TGTGCCAGCAGCCGGGACAGGGACAGCTCCTACGAGCAGTACTTC. Protein product: CASSRDRDSSYEQYF.